A single sample is the source of the 25 T cell receptor beta chains below, sequenced in a study of CD8+ T cells in alopecia areata. Extracted RNA was reverse transcribed into cDNA, the sequencing template. Measured with immunoSEQ multiplex PCR; TCRdb has only the in-frame clones, and not every one. Counted here are fewer than 80,000 clones, approximately 64% occurring once; the ten biggest clones make up roughly 18%. Sequencing was performed on CD8+ T cells sorted from blood, taken at week 0. The receptors were sampled from a human donor with alopecia areata.

The chain has TRBV14 and TRBJ2-1, with D unclear. V was clipped by 0 bases and J by 5 bases, with 5 bases between them. The germline V gene has CDR1 SGHDN and CDR2 FVKESK. CDR3 size: 13 residues. CDR3 sequence: CASSQDQHNEQFF. CDR3 coding DNA: TGTGCCAGCAGCCAAGATCAACACAATGAGCAGTTCTTC.

The chain links TRBV29-1 to TRBJ2-7, with D possibly being TRBD2 (5 bases). CDR1 and CDR2 (germline): SQVTM, ANQGSEA. This CDR3 is 14 amino acids long. CDR3 in DNA: TGCTCCATACGAACAGACCCGGGGTTGGGGGAGCAGTACTTC. Translating gives CSIRTDPGLGEQYF.

The chain employs TRBV29-1 and TRBJ2-1; D gene uncertain. Germline lookup yields CDR1 SQVTM and CDR2 ANQGSEA. The CDR3 extends over 15 amino acids. V was pared by 0 bases and J by 0 bases, with 9 bases between. CDR3 sequence (DNA): TGCAGCGTTGAAGAAGTCGGTAGCTCCTACAATGAGCAGTTCTTC. Translation: CSVEEVGSSYNEQFF.

As regards this clone: Other nucleotide sequences in the sample specify the same CDR3. The V gene is TRBV27, the J gene TRBJ1-1, with D unresolved. This CDR3 has 13 amino acids. V was trimmed by 3 bases and J by 1 base, leaving 6 bases between them. Germline CDR1 MNHEY, CDR2 SMNVEV (reference sequence). This CDR3 is CASSFGGNTEAFF. In nucleotides, the CDR3 is TGTGCCAGCAGTTTCGGAGGGAACACTGAAGCTTTCTTT.

Only a few counts were recorded for this clone. The chain is built from TRBV9 and TRBJ1-3, with D tentatively TRBD1 (6 bases). CDR3 length: 17 amino acids. Trimming removed 0 bases at V and 2 bases at J, with 15 bases between. Germline CDR1 reads SGDLS; CDR2 reads YYNGEE. The chain's CDR3 is CASSVAGRGATGNTIYF. CDR3 DNA sequence: TGTGCCAGCAGCGTAGCTGGTCGGGGGGCGACTGGAAACACCATATATTTT. Filled out from reference TRBV9 and TRBJ1-3, the complete variable domain reads DSGVTQTPKHLITATGQRVTLRCSPRSGDLSVYWYQQSLDQGLQFLIQYYNGEERAKGNILERFSAQQFPDLHSELNLSSLELGDSALYFCASSVAGRGATGNTIYFGEGSWLTVV.

The V gene is TRBV27, the J gene TRBJ1-5; D gene unclear. Germline V CDR1 and CDR2: MNHEY, SMNVEV (reference sequence). This CDR3 is 14 amino acids long. Trimming left V 9 bases short and J 3 bases short, with 15 bases between. The DNA for the CDR3 is TGTGCCAGTCGGCTAGGGTCCTCCAATCAGCCCCAGCATTTT. Amino acid sequence: CASRLGSSNQPQHF.

The rearrangement joins TRBV5-6 to TRBJ2-1, with D hard to call. Germline-derived CDR1 and CDR2 are SGHDT and YYEEEE. V was trimmed by 1 base and J by 4 bases, leaving 3 bases between them. CDR3 length equals 12 residues. The chain's CDR3 is CASSLSYNEQFF. In DNA, the CDR3 is TGTGCCAGCAGCTTGAGTTACAATGAGCAGTTCTTC.

V gene TRBV6-5 combines with J gene TRBJ1-2; D remains unclear. This CDR3 contains 16 residues. Trimming cost V 0 bases and J 3 bases, with 14 bases left between them. CDR1 is MNHEY, CDR2 SVGAGI, per germline. In DNA, the CDR3 is TGTGCCAGCAGTTACTCGAGAACCCGCGGCGACTATGGCTACACCTTC. This encodes CASSYSRTRGDYGYTF.

V and J are TRBV4-1 and TRBJ1-3; D perhaps matches TRBD1 (6 bases). The CDR3 spans 16 residues. Trimming took off 4 bases at V and 0 bases at J, with 13 bases between the two ends. Germline CDR1 reads MGHRA; CDR2 reads YSYEKL. This CDR3 is CASSRDPGDSGNTIYF. CDR3 DNA sequence: TGCGCCAGCAGCCGGGACCCAGGGGACTCTGGAAACACCATATATTTT.

V is TRBV25-1 and J is TRBJ2-7; 9 positions agree with TRBD1. Germline V CDR1 and CDR2: MGHDK, SYGVNS. V trimming: 4 bases; J trimming: 4 bases; junction bases outside the gene matches: 2. The CDR3 sequence is 13 residues long. This chain's CDR3 is CASSVGQGYEQYF. The CDR3 DNA reads as TGTGCCAGCAGTGTTGGACAGGGGTACGAGCAGTACTTC.

This chain uses TRBV29-1 with TRBJ2-7; 9 positions agree with TRBD1. Germline loops: CDR1 SQVTM, CDR2 ANQGSEA. The V gene end was trimmed by 2 bases and the J gene end by 2 bases; junction bases not matched to a gene: 10. The CDR3 sequence is 16 residues long. This chain's CDR3 is CSVETVGTGNPYEQYF. The CDR3 DNA reads TGCAGCGTTGAAACTGTCGGGACAGGGAACCCCTACGAGCAGTACTTC.

This rearrangement joins TRBV7-6 to TRBJ2-7; TRBD2 matches at 8 bases. Germline V gene data show CDR1 as SGHVS and CDR2 as FNYEAQ. The CDR3 covers 16 residues. V trimming: 5 bases; J trimming: 4 bases; junction bases outside the gene matches: 13. The DNA of the CDR3 is TGTGCCAGCAGCCCAAATATACTAGCGGATCCTTACGAGCAGTACTTC. Protein product: CASSPNILADPYEQYF.

In its sample, this clone was seen a few times. V usage is TRBV29-1 and J usage is TRBJ2-7; TRBD2 matches at 7 bases. The CDR3 has 13 amino acids. With V trimmed by 2 bases and J by 4 bases, 5 bases remained unmatched. Germline loops: CDR1 SQVTM, CDR2 ANQGSEA. The CDR3 loop is CSVEWGGRYEQYF. As DNA, the CDR3 is TGCAGCGTTGAATGGGGGGGGAGATACGAGCAGTACTTC.

CDR3 protein: CAWSGQGGDTQYF. The CDR3 nucleotides are TGTGCCTGGAGTGGACAGGGGGGAGATACGCAGTATTTT. The chain is built from TRBV30 and TRBJ2-3; 9 positions agree with TRBD1. The CDR3 has 13 residues. Germline values: CDR1 GTSNPN, CDR2 SVGIG (reference sequence). After removal of 1 base from V and 5 bases from J, the junction contained 1 base not matched to a gene.

This clone was counted between two and nine times. The V call is TRBV29-1, the J call TRBJ2-1; TRBD2 agrees at 11 bases. Trimming at V came to 2 bases and at J to 4 bases, leaving 4 bases not matched to a gene. The length of the CDR3 is 15 residues. Germline assignment: CDR1 SQVTM and CDR2 ANQGSEA. CDR3: CSVETSGRGYNEQFF. CDR3 DNA: TGCAGCGTTGAAACTAGCGGGAGAGGTTACAATGAGCAGTTCTTC.

The rearrangement links TRBV7-3 to TRBJ2-1, with D unclear. CDR3 length equals 14 residues. Germline CDR1 and CDR2: SGHTA and FQGTGA. V lost 0 bases, J lost 5 bases, and 8 bases lay in between. The CDR3 loop is CASSLTPRNNEQFF. CDR3 sequence (DNA): TGTGCCAGCAGCTTAACGCCTAGGAACAATGAGCAGTTCTTC.

V gene TRBV4-3 combines with J gene TRBJ2-7; the D gene is possibly TRBD2 (5 bases). CDR3 length equals 15 residues. Trimming removed 0 bases from V and 1 base from J, with 10 bases in between. Germline CDR1 is LGHNA and CDR2 is YSLEER. The CDR3 DNA sequence: TGCGCCAGCAGCCAAGATGGAGGACCATCCTACGAGCAGTACTTC. Translation gives CASSQDGGPSYEQYF.

V gene TRBV6-5 combines with J gene TRBJ1-2; 9 bases line up with TRBD1. V shed 5 bases and J 5 bases; nucleotides not matched to a gene: 3. Germline V gives CDR1 MNHEY, CDR2 SVGAGI. This CDR3 is built from 13 residues. The CDR3, as DNA: TGTGCCAGCAGTCCTGGGACAGGGTATGGCTACACCTTC. It encodes CASSPGTGYGYTF.

The chain has TRBV5-6 and TRBJ1-5; 9 nucleotides match TRBD1. Germline lookup yields CDR1 SGHDT and CDR2 YYEEEE. Trimming cost V 0 bases and J 0 bases; bases outside gene matches: 7. The CDR3 runs 18 residues. The CDR3 DNA reads as TGTGCCAGCAGCTTGGGGACAGGGGAGATGTATAGCAATCAGCCCCAGCATTTT. It encodes CASSLGTGEMYSNQPQHF.

The chain carries TRBV6-5 and TRBJ2-7; D is perhaps TRBD1 (5 bases). The V gene's germline CDR1 is MNHEY and CDR2 SVGAGI. The CDR3 spans 14 residues. Trimming removed 4 bases at V and 3 bases at J, with 13 bases between. CDR3 sequence reads: CASSSRTQLYEQYF. CDR3 bases: TGTGCCAGCAGTTCCCGGACACAACTCTACGAGCAGTACTTC.

The chain links TRBV5-1 to TRBJ2-1; 9 nucleotides align to TRBD2. The CDR3 contains 15 residues. Germline V gene data show CDR1 as SGHRS and CDR2 as YFSETQ. J lost 6 bases, V lost 0 bases, and 4 bases had no gene match. The CDR3 loop is CASSLVPSGANEQFF. The DNA for the CDR3 is TGCGCCAGCAGCTTGGTCCCTAGCGGGGCCAATGAGCAGTTCTTC.

The chain is built from TRBV27 and TRBJ1-2, with a possible D match to TRBD1 (5 bases). The CDR3 sequence is 12 residues long. The germline V and J ends were trimmed by 6 bases and 6 bases, with 11 bases remaining between them. CDR1 and CDR2 from the germline V gene are MNHEY and SMNVEV (reference sequence). The DNA of the CDR3 is TGTGCCAGCAGAAAGGGGCCCCATGGCTACACCTTC. Translated, it gives CASRKGPHGYTF.

This clone was observed a handful of times. J is TRBJ2-1 and V is TRBV29-1; 7 bases are a match to TRBD1. The CDR3 totals 14 residues. V lost 3 bases, J lost 3 bases, and 5 bases stayed unmatched. CDR1 is SQVTM, CDR2 ANQGSEA, per germline. The CDR3 DNA sequence: TGCAGCGTTGATGGGACAGCTTACTACAATGAGCAGTTCTTC. This codes for CSVDGTAYYNEQFF.

The chain links TRBV4-3 to TRBJ2-7; the match to TRBD2 covers 7 bases. Per the germline V gene, CDR1 is LGHNA and CDR2 is YSLEER. This CDR3 spans 14 amino acids. After removal of 4 bases from V and 5 bases from J, the junction contained 8 bases not matched to a gene. For the CDR3, the DNA is TGCGCCAGCAGCCGCGGGGAGGGACGGAACGAGCAGTACTTC. Translated, it gives CASSRGEGRNEQYF.

The rearrangement links TRBV11-2 to TRBJ2-1; 13 bases are shared with TRBD2. The CDR3 contains 17 residues. Unmatched junction bases numbered 12, after V lost 5 bases and J lost 8 bases. Per the germline V gene, CDR1 is SGHAT and CDR2 is FQNNGV. Here the CDR3 reads CASSKLAGGLPSDEQFF. CDR3 DNA: TGTGCCAGCAGCAAACTAGCGGGGGGGCTGCCCTCCGATGAGCAGTTCTTC.